These 8 T cell receptor beta chains originate from one sample sequenced in a study of T cells in Graves' hyperthyroidism and ophthalmopathy. The source material, RNA transcripts, was used to amplify TCR beta CDR3 regions. With the HTBI primer set, the TCR CDR3 went through a first round of RT-PCR. TCRdb reprocessed the multiplex PCR reads via MiXCR and lists one record per CDR3 protein. The sample has roughly 380,000 distinct CDR3 sequences, about 14% seen once. Sequenced input: blood. The receptors stem from a man aged 30-40 years with Graves' hyperthyroidism that later progressed to Graves' ophthalmopathy.

The CDR3 DNA reads as TGTGCCAGCAGCGCCCAGGGGCTCCCCTCCTACGAGCAGTACTTC. Translating it yields CASSAQGLPSYEQYF. This chain links TRBV9 with TRBJ2-7; maybe TRBD1 (6 bases). Germline assignment: CDR1 SGDLS and CDR2 YYNGEE. Trimming stripped 3 bases from V and 0 bases from J, with 13 bases between. There are 15 residues in the CDR3.

This clonotype has ten or more counts. The rearrangement joins TRBV2 to TRBJ1-1; D is possibly TRBD1 (5 bases). The CDR3 totals 13 residues. V was trimmed by 4 bases and J by 4 bases, leaving 10 bases between them. CDR1 is SNHLY, CDR2 FYNNEI, per germline. CDR3 loop: CASSARGTTEAFF. Here the CDR3 DNA reads TGTGCCAGCAGTGCTAGGGGTACCACTGAAGCTTTCTTT.

Note on this clonotype: Possible read error: a much larger clone is one base away. This chain joins TRBV11-2 and TRBJ2-4; no clear D gene. The CDR3 extends over 12 amino acids. The germline V gene has CDR1 SGHAT and CDR2 FQNNGV. The DNA for the CDR3 is TGTGCCAGCGGCTTAGCCCAAAACATTCAGTACTTC. Translating gives CASGLAQNIQYF.

At least ten counts were recorded for this clonotype. The chain couples TRBV13 to TRBJ1-5, with D possibly matching TRBD1 (6 bases). The CDR3 covers 14 residues. V shed 5 bases and J shed 7 bases, with 15 bases lying between them. Germline V gene lookup returns CDR1 PRHDT and CDR2 FYEKMQ (reference sequence). The CDR3 nucleotides are TGTGCCAGCAGCCTAGCGGACAGCGGCCAGCCCCAGCATTTT. It is translated as CASSLADSGQPQHF.

This clonotype occurred many times. The rearrangement joins TRBV27 to TRBJ1-2; D gene unclear. The CDR3 extends over 16 amino acids. The germline CDR1 and CDR2 sequences are MNHEY and SMNVEV (reference sequence). Trimming took 1 base from V and 7 from J, leaving 19 bases between them. DNA for the CDR3: TGTGCCAGCAGTTTATTCCGCGGACTGTTACCTGGTGGCTACACCTTC. It yields the protein CASSLFRGLLPGGYTF.

This clonotype was recorded at least ten times. The gene calls are TRBV12-3 or TRBV12-4 and TRBJ1-5; TRBD1 matches at 7 bases. Trimming cost V 3 bases and J 6 bases; bases outside gene matches: 5. This CDR3 spans 14 amino acids. The CDR3 DNA is TGTGCCAGCAGTTTTGGGTCAGGGGGTCAGCCCCAGCATTTT. It yields the protein CASSFGSGGQPQHF.

This clonotype was seen ten or more times. V usage is TRBV6-1 and J usage is TRBJ1-5; unclear D gene. Germline assignment: CDR1 MNHNS and CDR2 SASEGT. The CDR3 is 16 amino acids. Between the trimmed V and J ends, which lost 6 bases and 0 bases, there was a span of 15 bases. The CDR3 DNA reads as TGTGCCAGCAGGAAGGACGGTTTTTATAGCAATCAGCCCCAGCATTTT. Its protein product is CASRKDGFYSNQPQHF.

The V call is TRBV6-1, the J call TRBJ2-1; weak D call: TRBD2 (6 bases). CDR1 is MNHNS and CDR2 is SASEGT in the germline V gene. V gave up 3 bases and J gave up 4 bases, with 13 bases separating them. The CDR3 runs to 15 residues. The CDR3 loop reads CASSDGGETYNEQFF. The CDR3 nucleotides read TGTGCCAGCAGTGACGGCGGGGAAACTTACAATGAGCAGTTCTTC.